These T cell receptor beta chains were read from a single sample in a study of T-cell reconstitution after alpha-beta-depleted transplantation in children. From the PCR reads, TCRdb called clonotypes with MiXCR, one entry per CDR3 protein. This table holds roughly 100,000 distinct CDR3 sequences, 6.5% to 8.5% found once. Sequencing used PBMCs from the stem cell graft donor, obtained from the stem cell graft. The origin of the receptors is a human donor who donated a stem cell graft to a child with congenital amegakaryocytic thrombocytopenia. Each CDR3 is given with its conserved first and last residue.

v_call | cdr3_aa
TRBV20-1 | CSASTGQGSTEAFF
TRBV11-2 | CASSSTGTGVAFF
TRBV4-2 | CARSPGPLDRPQHF
TRBV6-1 | CASSELSGGASDTQYF
TRBV27 | CASRYGGSTEAFF
TRBV5-1 | CASSLEPSGTGNEQFF
TRBV6-6 | CASSYPEQETQYF
TRBV12-3/TRBV12-4 | CASSGLAGGPTYNEQFF
TRBV2 | CASSEDGAPGRGEKLFF
TRBV20-1 | CSARGPRTDTQYF
TRBV29-1 | CSVGEDYSNQPQHF
TRBV5-1 | CASSLRGTDNTGELFF
TRBV5-5 | CASSFDGPGTGELFF
TRBV28 | CASSSTGSPTTNEKLFF
TRBV29-1 | CSVNFRGRADTQYF
TRBV20-1 | CSAPARDTPYNEQFF
TRBV20-1 | CSARGEPGQGGYTEAFF
TRBV3-1 | CASSQVGTRSYEQYF
TRBV2 | CASSLDRGFGYTF
TRBV6-5 | CASSYSIDRGREKLFF
TRBV12-3/TRBV12-4 | CASSFGVSQYF
TRBV5-1 | CASSTGLAGGQSYQETQYF
TRBV6-1 | CASSEPGAWNEQYF
TRBV20-1 | CSATDYSYNEQFF
TRBV20-1 | CSARSELGGSPLHF
TRBV11-2 | CASSQLGGGHYGYTF
TRBV6-5 | CASSRRSAGGTDTQYF
TRBV10-3 | CAISEGTGSHNEQFF
TRBV5-1 | CASSLSPGEDSPLHF
TRBV11-1 | CASTSLRISGRAHNEQFF
TRBV5-6 | CASSPTAGAEAFF
TRBV6-5 | CASSYSMAGDQETQYF
TRBV7-8 | CASSLGDPIDEQYF
TRBV5-1 | CASSFGTSDNEQFF
TRBV5-1 | CASSLVWGASDEQFF
TRBV7-3 | CASSLDGGTRDQFF
TRBV5-1 | CASSSSIGATYEQYF
TRBV18 | CASSPEHSSNYGYTF
TRBV4-1 | CASSQDIGVVFSYNEQFF
TRBV6-5 | CASRTGTGYEQYF
TRBV7-2 | CASSSTGRADTQYF
TRBV5-1 | CASSSGQGDAGELFF
TRBV5-1 | CASSLDGTYNEQFF
TRBV4-3 | CASSQNSGRETQYF
TRBV3-1 | CASCPRQGLKDGYTF
TRBV7-2 | CASSPAVDEQFF
TRBV11-2 | CASSKKLAGTSDSF
TRBV5-6 | CASSSRTGPETQYF
TRBV30 | CAWSVGGRAEAFF